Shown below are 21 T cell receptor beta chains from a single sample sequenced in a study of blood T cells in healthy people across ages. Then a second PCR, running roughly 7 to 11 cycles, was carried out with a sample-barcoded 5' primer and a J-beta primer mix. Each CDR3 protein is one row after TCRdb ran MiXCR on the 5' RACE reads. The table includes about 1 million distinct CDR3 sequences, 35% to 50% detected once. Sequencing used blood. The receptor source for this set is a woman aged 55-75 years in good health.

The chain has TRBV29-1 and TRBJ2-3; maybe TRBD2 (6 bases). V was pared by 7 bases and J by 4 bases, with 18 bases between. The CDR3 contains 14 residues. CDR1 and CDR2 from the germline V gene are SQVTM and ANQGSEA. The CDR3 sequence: CSDFDGGIADTQYF. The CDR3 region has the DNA TGCAGCGACTTCGACGGAGGGATCGCAGATACGCAGTATTTT.

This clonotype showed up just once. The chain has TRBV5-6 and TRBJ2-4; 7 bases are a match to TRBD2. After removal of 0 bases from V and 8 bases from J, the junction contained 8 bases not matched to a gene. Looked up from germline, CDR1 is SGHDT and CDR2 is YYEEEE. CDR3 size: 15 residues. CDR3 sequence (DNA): TGTGCCAGCAGCTTGGGGGGACTAAAGGGAGACATTCAGTACTTC. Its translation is CASSLGGLKGDIQYF.

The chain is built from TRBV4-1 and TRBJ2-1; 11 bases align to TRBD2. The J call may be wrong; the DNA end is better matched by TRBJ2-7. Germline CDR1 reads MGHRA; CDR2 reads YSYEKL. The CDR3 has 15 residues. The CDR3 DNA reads TGCGCCAGCAGCTCAACTAGCGGGGGAAACAATGAGCAGTACTTC. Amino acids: CASSSTSGGNNEQYF.

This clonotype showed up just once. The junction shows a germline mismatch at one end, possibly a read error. The CDR3 loop reads CTSSYLLASDSLGYF. As DNA, the CDR3 is TGTACCAGCAGTTACCTACTAGCGAGTGATTCCCTGGGGTACTTC. The chain employs TRBV6-6 and TRBJ2-7, with 7 bases aligning to TRBD2. This CDR3 is built from 15 residues. CDR1 and CDR2 (germline): MNHNY, SVGAGI (reference sequence).

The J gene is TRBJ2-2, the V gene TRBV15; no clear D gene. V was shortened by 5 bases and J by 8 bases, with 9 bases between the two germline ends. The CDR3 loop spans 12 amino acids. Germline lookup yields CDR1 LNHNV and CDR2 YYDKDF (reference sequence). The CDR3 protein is CATSPTLGELFF. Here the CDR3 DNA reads TGTGCCACCAGCCCTACCTTAGGGGAGCTGTTTTTT. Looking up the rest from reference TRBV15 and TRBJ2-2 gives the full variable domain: DAMVIQNPRYQVTQFGKPVTLSCSQTLNHNVMYWYQQKSSQAPKLLFHYYDKDFNNEADTPDNFQSRRPNTSFCFLDIRSPGLGDTAMYLCATSPTLGELFFGEGSRLTVL.

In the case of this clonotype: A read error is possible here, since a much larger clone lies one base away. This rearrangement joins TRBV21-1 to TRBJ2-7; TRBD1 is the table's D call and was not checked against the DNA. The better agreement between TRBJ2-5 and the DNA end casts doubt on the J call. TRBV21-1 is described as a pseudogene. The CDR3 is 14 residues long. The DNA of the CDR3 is TGTGCCGGCAGCAAGAGACAGGGACGGGAGACCCAGTACTTC. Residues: CAGSKRQGRETQYF.

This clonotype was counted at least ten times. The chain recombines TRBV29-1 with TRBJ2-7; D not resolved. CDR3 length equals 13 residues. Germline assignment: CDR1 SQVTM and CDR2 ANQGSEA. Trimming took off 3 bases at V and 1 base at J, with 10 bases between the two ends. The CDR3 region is CSVEKGSSYEQYF. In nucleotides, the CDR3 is TGCAGCGTTGAGAAGGGTTCTTCCTACGAGCAGTACTTC.

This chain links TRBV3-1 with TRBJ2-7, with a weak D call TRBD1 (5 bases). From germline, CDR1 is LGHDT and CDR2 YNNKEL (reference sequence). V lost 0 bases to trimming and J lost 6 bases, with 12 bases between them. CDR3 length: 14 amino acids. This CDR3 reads CASSQEAKGSEQYF. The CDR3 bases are TGTGCCAGCAGCCAAGAGGCTAAGGGGTCCGAGCAGTACTTC.

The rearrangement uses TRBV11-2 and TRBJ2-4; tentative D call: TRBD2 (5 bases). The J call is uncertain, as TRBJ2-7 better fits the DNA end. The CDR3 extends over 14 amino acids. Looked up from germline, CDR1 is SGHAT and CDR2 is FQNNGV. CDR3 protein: CASSRASRSYEQYF. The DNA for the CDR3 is TGTGCCAGCAGCCGGGCTAGCAGGAGCTACGAGCAGTACTTC.

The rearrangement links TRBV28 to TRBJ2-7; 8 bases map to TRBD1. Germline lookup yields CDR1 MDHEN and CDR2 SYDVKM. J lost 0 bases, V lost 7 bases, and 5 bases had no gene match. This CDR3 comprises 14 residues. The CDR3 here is CASKRQGSSYEQYF. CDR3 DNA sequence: TGTGCCAGCAAAAGACAGGGGAGCTCCTACGAGCAGTACTTC.

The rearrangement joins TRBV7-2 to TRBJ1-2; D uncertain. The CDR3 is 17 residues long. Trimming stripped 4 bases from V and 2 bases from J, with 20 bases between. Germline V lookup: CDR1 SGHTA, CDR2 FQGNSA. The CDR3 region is CASSSDGSLTGNYGYTF. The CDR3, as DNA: TGTGCCAGCAGCTCGGACGGGTCCCTCACTGGGAACTATGGCTACACCTTC.

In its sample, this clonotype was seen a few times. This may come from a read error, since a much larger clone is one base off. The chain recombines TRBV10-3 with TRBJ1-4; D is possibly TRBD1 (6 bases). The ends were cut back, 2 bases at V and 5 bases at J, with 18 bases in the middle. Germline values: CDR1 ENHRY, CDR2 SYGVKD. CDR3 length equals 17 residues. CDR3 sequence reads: CAISERDVQGPNEKLFF. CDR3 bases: TGTGCCATCAGTGAGCGAGACGTACAGGGCCCGAATGAAAAACTGTTTTTT.

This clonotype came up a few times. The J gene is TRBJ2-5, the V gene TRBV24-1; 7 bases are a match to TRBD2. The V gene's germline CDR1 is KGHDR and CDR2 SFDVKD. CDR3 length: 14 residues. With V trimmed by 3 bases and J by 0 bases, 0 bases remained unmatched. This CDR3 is CATSDGGDQETQYF. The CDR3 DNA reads TGTGCCACCAGTGATGGGGGGGACCAAGAGACCCAGTACTTC.

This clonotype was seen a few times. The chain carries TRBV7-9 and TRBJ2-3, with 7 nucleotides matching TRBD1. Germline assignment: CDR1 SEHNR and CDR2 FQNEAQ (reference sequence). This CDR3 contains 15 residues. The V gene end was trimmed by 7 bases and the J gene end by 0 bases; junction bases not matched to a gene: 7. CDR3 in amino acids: CASNSRGISTDTQYF. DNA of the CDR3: TGTGCCAGCAACTCCAGGGGGATAAGCACAGATACGCAGTATTTT.

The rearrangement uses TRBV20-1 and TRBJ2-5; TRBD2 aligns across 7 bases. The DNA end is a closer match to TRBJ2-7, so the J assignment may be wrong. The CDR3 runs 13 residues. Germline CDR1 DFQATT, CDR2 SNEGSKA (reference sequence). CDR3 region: CSASRGGTHEQYF. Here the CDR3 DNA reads TGCAGTGCAAGCCGGGGAGGGACCCACGAGCAGTACTTC.

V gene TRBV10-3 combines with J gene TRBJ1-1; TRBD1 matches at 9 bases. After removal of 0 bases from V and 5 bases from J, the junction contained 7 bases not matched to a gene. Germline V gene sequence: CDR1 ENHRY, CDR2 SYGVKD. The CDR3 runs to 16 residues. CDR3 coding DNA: TGTGCCATCAGTGAGTCGGCACAGGGGGCAGGGACTGAAGCTTTCTTT. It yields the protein CAISESAQGAGTEAFF.

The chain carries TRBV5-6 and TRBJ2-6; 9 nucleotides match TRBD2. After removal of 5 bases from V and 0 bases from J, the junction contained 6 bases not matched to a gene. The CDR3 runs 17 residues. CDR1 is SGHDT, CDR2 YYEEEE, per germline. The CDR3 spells CASRRGGGSSGANVLTF. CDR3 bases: TGTGCCAGCAGACGCGGGGGGGGAAGCTCTGGGGCCAACGTCCTGACTTTC. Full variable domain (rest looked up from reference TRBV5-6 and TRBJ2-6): DAGVTQSPTHLIKTRGQQVTLRCSPKSGHDTVSWYQQALGQGPQFIFQYYEEEERQRGNFPDRFSGHQFPNYSSELNVNALLLGDSALYLCASRRGGGSSGANVLTFGAGSRLTVL.

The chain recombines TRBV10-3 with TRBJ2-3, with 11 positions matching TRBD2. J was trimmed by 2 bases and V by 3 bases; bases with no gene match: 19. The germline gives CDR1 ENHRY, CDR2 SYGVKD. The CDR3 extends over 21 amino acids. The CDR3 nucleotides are TGTGCCATCAGTGAATCAACTAGCGGGAGTGTCATGACTCCCAACACAGATACGCAGTATTTT. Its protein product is CAISESTSGSVMTPNTDTQYF.

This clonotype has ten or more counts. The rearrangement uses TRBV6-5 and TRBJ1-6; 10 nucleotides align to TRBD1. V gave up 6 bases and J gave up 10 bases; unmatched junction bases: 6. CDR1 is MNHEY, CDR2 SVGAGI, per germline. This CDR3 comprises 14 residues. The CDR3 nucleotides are TGTGCCAGCAGGCCGGGACAGGGGTGGTCACCCCTCCACTTT. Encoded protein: CASRPGQGWSPLHF.

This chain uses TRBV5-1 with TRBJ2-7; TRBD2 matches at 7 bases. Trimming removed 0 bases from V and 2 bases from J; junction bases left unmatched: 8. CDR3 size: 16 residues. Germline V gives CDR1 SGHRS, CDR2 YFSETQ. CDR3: CASSLAAGDYTYEQYF. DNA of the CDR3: TGCGCCAGCAGCTTGGCGGCGGGAGATTACACCTACGAGCAGTACTTC.

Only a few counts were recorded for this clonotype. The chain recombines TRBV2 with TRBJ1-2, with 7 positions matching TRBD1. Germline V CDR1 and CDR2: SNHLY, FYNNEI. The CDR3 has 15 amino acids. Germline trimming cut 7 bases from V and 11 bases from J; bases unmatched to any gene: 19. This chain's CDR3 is CASISADRASPEYTF. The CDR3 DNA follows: TGTGCCAGCATCTCGGCCGACAGGGCTAGCCCGGAATACACCTTC.